This passage covers 8 T cell receptor beta chains from one sample sequenced in a study of human T cells and chemical hapten exposure. The time point denotes: pre-sensitization, week 0. Treatment in this sample: therapeutic diphenylcyclopropenone sensitization with weekly scalp DPC. It was unfractionated whole blood from which total RNA was extracted. Each CDR3 protein gets one entry after TCRdb re-called the RACE reads with MiXCR. The repertoire includes tens of thousands of distinct CDR3 sequences, about 9.6% of them detected once, and 8.5% to 10% sits in the top ten. This sample comprised whole blood, obtained in connection with sensitization to the hapten diphenylcyclopropenone (DPC). These receptors came from a woman in her 30s with alopecia areata. Some clones in this sample may be carry-over from other donors' samples.

This clonotype has at least ten counts. The chain employs TRBV10-3 and TRBJ1-1, with D unresolved. Trimming took off 0 bases at V and 9 bases at J, with 8 bases between the two ends. The germline CDR1 and CDR2 sequences are ENHRY and SYGVKD. This CDR3 region has 12 residues. CDR3 coding DNA: TGTGCCATCAGTGAGTCGGGGTTGCAAGCTTTCTTT. Encoded protein: CAISESGLQAFF.

This clonotype turned up a few times. This chain connects TRBV18 to TRBJ1-1, with TRBD1 matching 7 bases. CDR1 is KGHSH, CDR2 LQKENI, per germline. The CDR3 covers 15 residues. V trimming: 0 bases; J trimming: 0 bases; junction bases outside the gene matches: 1. As DNA, the CDR3 is TGTGCCAGCTCACCACCCGGGACAGTGAACACTGAAGCTTTCTTT. Encoded protein: CASSPPGTVNTEAFF. The variable domain in full, completed from reference TRBV18 and TRBJ1-1, reads NAGVMQNPRHLVRRRGQEARLRCSPMKGHSHVYWYRQLPEEGLKFMVYLQKENIIDESGMPKERFSAEFPKEGPSILRIQQVVRGDSAAYFCASSPPGTVNTEAFFGQGTRLTVV.

The V and J genes are TRBV12-3 or TRBV12-4 and TRBJ2-1; a possible D gene is TRBD1 (5 bases). The CDR3 sequence is 11 residues long. Trimming stripped 10 bases from V and 5 bases from J, with 9 bases between. Here the CDR3 reads CATHRNNEQFF. The CDR3 DNA reads as TGTGCCACCCACAGGAACAATGAGCAGTTCTTC.

Ten or more counts support this clonotype. The chain recombines TRBV20-1 with TRBJ1-6, with D hard to call. The germline V gene has CDR1 DFQATT and CDR2 SNEGSKA (reference sequence). The CDR3 covers 14 residues. The V and J ends lost 3 bases and 6 bases respectively, with 12 bases between them. CDR3 amino acids: CSASEGIPNSPLHF. DNA for the CDR3: TGCAGTGCTAGTGAAGGTATCCCTAATTCACCCCTCCACTTT.

This chain uses TRBV7-2 with TRBJ2-3, with D possibly matching TRBD2 (5 bases). Germline V gives CDR1 SGHTA, CDR2 FQGNSA. V was shortened by 1 base and J by 2 bases, with 19 bases between the two germline ends. The CDR3 has 18 residues. For the CDR3, the DNA is TGTGCCAGCAGCTTAGAGGGCCCCGGGGTCTCATCCACAGATACGCAGTATTTT. Protein sequence: CASSLEGPGVSSTDTQYF.

This clonotype was detected ten times or more. J is TRBJ2-3 and V is TRBV29-1; unclear D gene. Trimming cost V 6 bases and J 2 bases, with 3 bases left between them. This CDR3 region has 10 residues. Germline assignment: CDR1 SQVTM and CDR2 ANQGSEA. The CDR3 DNA reads TGCAGCGTCACCACAGATACGCAGTATTTT. Its translation: CSVTTDTQYF.

This clonotype was picked up a small number of times. The chain employs TRBV28 and TRBJ2-5; the match to TRBD1 covers 9 bases. The V gene's germline CDR1 is MDHEN and CDR2 SYDVKM. V was pared by 5 bases and J by 4 bases, with 11 bases of the junction left unmatched. CDR3 size: 16 residues. CDR3 bases: TGTGCCAGCAGTGCTAGGGGACAGGGTCAATCAGAGACCCAGTACTTC. Residues: CASSARGQGQSETQYF.

The chain employs TRBV19 and TRBJ1-2; no firm D call. This CDR3 is built from 13 residues. The germline V gene has CDR1 LNHDA and CDR2 SQIVND (reference sequence). The V end lost 2 bases, the J end lost 4 bases, and 8 bases lay between the germline ends. The DNA for the CDR3 is TGTGCCAGTAGTATACCCGCCTCCTATGGCTACACCTTC. It encodes CASSIPASYGYTF.